This note documents a single T cell receptor beta chain sequence. The target antigen is unknown. The CDR3 is made up of 13 amino acids. Germline trimming cut 6 bases from V and 10 bases from J; bases unmatched to any gene: 9. Germline V gives CDR1 WSHSY, CDR2 SAAADI. This sample is drawn from a study of PD-1 blockade in classical Hodgkin lymphoma. Findings and caveats of the study: Baseline diversity in complete responders resembled that of newly diagnosed patients. The causes of the repertoire differences, possibly disease activity or prior therapy, remain undefined. Whereas CD4+ TCR diversity had risen significantly by C4D1, CD8+ TCR diversity had not.

After autologous stem cell transplantation all patients relapsed, and prior brentuximab vedotin exposure differed between cohorts. TCRdb's table, derived via immunoSEQ multiplex PCR, lists solely in-frame clones and lacks some. The data hold tens of thousands of clones, with around 90% observed a single time. The sequenced sample was peripheral blood mononuclear cells (PBMCs), obtained at baseline. The TCR was taken from a human donor with classical Hodgkin lymphoma. The chain combines TRBV10-2 with TRBJ2-1; 7 positions agree with TRBD2. In DNA, the CDR3 is TGCGCCAGCAGCGTGATAGCGGGTCTAGAGCAGTTCTTC. Translated, it gives CASSVIAGLEQFF.